Sequencing of this T cell receptor beta chain was carried out in a study of T cell repertoires in ileal Crohn's disease. Germline CDR1 and CDR2: LNHDA and SQIVND (reference sequence). The V segment lost 3 bases and the J segment 3 bases; nucleotides outside the gene matches: 2. The CDR3 covers 13 residues. The table came from immunoSEQ multiplex PCR; TCRdb's copy has only in-frame clones and leaves some out. The sample shows over 15,000 clones, approximately 87% of them seen only once. The receptor was isolated from an adult with Crohn's disease. The genes are TRBV19 and TRBJ2-7, with 7 bases aligning to TRBD1. Sequencing was performed on ileal tissue. The CDR3 reads CASSMQGDYEQYF. DNA for the CDR3: TGTGCCAGTAGTATGCAGGGGGACTACGAGCAGTACTTC.